This TCR beta chain stems from a study of OX40 agonist ivuxolimab in advanced cancers. Method: immunoSEQ multiplex PCR; TCRdb's copy keeps in-frame clones and lacks some. Among about 53,000 clones, approximately 81% were seen once, and the ten largest hold 4.6%. From germline, CDR1 is DFQATT and CDR2 SNEGSKA (reference sequence). CDR3 length: 11 amino acids. Trimming at V came to 4 bases and at J to 7 bases, leaving 3 bases not matched to a gene. As regards this clone: What it binds is unknown.

Sampling of blood occurred at baseline, cycle 4 day 1, and cycle 7 day 1. The study's findings and limits: At doses 0.1 to 3.0 mg/kg, CD4+ and CD8+ clones expanded. On average, CD8+ T cells had more expanded clones than CD4+.

This receptor was taken from an adult with an advanced solid tumor such as melanoma, head and neck, liver or kidney cancer. Here the sequenced sample was CD4+ or CD8+ T cells sorted from blood, taken in a trial of the OX40 agonist ivuxolimab. V is TRBV20-1 and J is TRBJ1-2; 7 positions agree with TRBD1. CDR3 sequence (DNA): TGCAGTGCTACCGACAGGGCTGGCTACACCTTC. It codes for CSATDRAGYTF.